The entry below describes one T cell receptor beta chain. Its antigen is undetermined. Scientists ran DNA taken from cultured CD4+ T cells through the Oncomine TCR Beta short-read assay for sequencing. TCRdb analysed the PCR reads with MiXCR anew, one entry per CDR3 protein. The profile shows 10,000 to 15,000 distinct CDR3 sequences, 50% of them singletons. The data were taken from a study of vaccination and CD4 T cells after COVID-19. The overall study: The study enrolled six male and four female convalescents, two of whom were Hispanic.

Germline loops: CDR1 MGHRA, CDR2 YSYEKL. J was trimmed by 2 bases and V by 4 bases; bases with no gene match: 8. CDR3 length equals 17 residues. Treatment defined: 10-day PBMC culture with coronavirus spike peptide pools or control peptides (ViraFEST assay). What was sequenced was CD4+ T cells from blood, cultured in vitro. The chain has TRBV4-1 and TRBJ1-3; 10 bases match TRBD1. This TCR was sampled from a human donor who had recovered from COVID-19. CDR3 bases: TGCGCCAGCAGCCGCGGACAGGGGGAAACAGCTGGAAACACCATATATTTT. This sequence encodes CASSRGQGETAGNTIYF.